A single sample is the source of the 6 T cell receptor beta chains below, sequenced in a study of T-cell reconstitution after alpha-beta-depleted transplantation in children. For TCRbeta, the library was prepared with unique molecular identifiers. TCRdb re-called the PCR reads through MiXCR, storing one row per CDR3 protein. The data contain approximately 650,000 distinct CDR3 sequences, around 14% of them singletons. This specimen consisted of PBMCs, obtained before TCRalphabeta/CD19-depleted stem cell transplant. The receptors come from a girl under 10 years old with congenital amegakaryocytic thrombocytopenia, due to receive a stem cell transplant.

This clonotype came up many times. The V and J genes are TRBV12-3 or TRBV12-4 and TRBJ2-7, with 10 nucleotides matching TRBD1. V lost 6 bases, J lost 5 bases, and 13 bases stayed unmatched. The CDR3 sequence is 16 residues long. The CDR3 loop reads CASSPLRDRGPHEQYF. Here the CDR3 DNA reads TGTGCCAGCAGCCCCCTCCGAGACAGGGGGCCCCACGAGCAGTACTTC.

This clonotype was detected only a few times. Relative to the germline gene, one junction end is altered; a read error may explain this. This chain connects TRBV6-1 to TRBJ1-1; TRBD1 matches at 9 bases. CDR1 and CDR2 from the germline V gene are MNHNS and SASEGT. The CDR3 contains 12 residues. In DNA form, the CDR3 reads TGTGCCAGCAGAACTCCGACCGGGACAGGGACCTTT. It codes for CASRTPTGTGTF.

This clonotype has a handful of counts. The V and J genes are TRBV11-1 and TRBJ2-2, with D perhaps TRBD1 (6 bases). The germline V and J ends were trimmed by 2 bases and 0 bases, with 22 bases remaining between them. CDR1 and CDR2 from the germline V gene are SGHAT and FQDESV (reference sequence). The CDR3 sequence is 20 residues long. The CDR3 sequence is CASSLTVGRGTHPNTGELFF. CDR3 coding DNA: TGTGCCAGCAGCTTAACTGTGGGAAGGGGGACCCACCCGAACACCGGGGAGCTGTTTTTT.

This clonotype was seen many times. This chain links TRBV5-1 with TRBJ2-7; 7 bases fit TRBD2. V lost 0 bases to trimming and J lost 7 bases; unmatched junction nucleotides: 4. This CDR3 has 13 amino acids. The germline gives CDR1 SGHRS, CDR2 YFSETQ. CDR3 nucleotides: TGCGCCAGCAGCTTGGGCGGGAGATCAGAGCAGTACTTC. Protein sequence: CASSLGGRSEQYF.

This clonotype has more than one count but fewer than ten. The chain combines TRBV18 with TRBJ1-2; D unclear. CDR3 size: 14 residues. Germline V gene data show CDR1 as KGHSH and CDR2 as LQKENI. V was pared by 2 bases and J by 4 bases, with 11 bases between. The CDR3 region has the DNA TGTGCCAGCTCACCAGGCCCCGACCTCTATGGCTACACCTTC. It translates to CASSPGPDLYGYTF.

The J gene is TRBJ2-7, the V gene TRBV7-9, with D perhaps matching TRBD2 (6 bases). The germline V gene has CDR1 SEHNR and CDR2 FQNEAQ (reference sequence). Trimming took off 2 bases at V and 7 bases at J, with 15 bases between the two ends. This CDR3 has 14 amino acids. The CDR3 coding sequence is TGTGCCAGCAGCTTATTGGAGAGCGCGGGAGAGCAGTACTTC. This encodes CASSLLESAGEQYF.